This entry lists 30 T cell receptor beta chains sequenced from one sample in a study of cytomegalovirus exposure and HLA in healthy donors. The PCR employed 60 Vbeta primers together with 13 Jbeta primers. Here immunoSEQ multiplex PCR was the method, and the copy in TCRdb shows in-frame clones only, minus some. This table has over 35,000 clones, approximately 75% appearing once. The sequencing sample was made of PBMCs. The origin of the receptors is a man aged 30 to 39 in good health and CMV-seronegative.

This sequence joins TRBV10-3 and TRBJ2-5; a weak D match, TRBD2 (5 bases). Deletions cut 4 bases from V and 1 base from J, with 16 bases between. From germline, CDR1 is ENHRY and CDR2 SYGVKD. This CDR3 has 16 amino acids. DNA of the CDR3: TGTGCCATCAGTGCAACCCCCCCGGGGTTCCAAGAGACCCAGTACTTC. Translation: CAISATPPGFQETQYF.

DNA for the CDR3: TGCGCCAGCAGCCAATCACCAGTGGAGGGGGAGCAGTACTTC. Its protein is CASSQSPVEGEQYF. This chain connects TRBV4-1 to TRBJ2-7, with a possible D match to TRBD2 (6 bases). CDR1 is MGHRA, CDR2 YSYEKL, per germline. V was cut by 2 bases and J by 7 bases, with 15 bases left in between. The CDR3 has 14 residues.

The chain is built from TRBV7-7 and TRBJ1-2, with 8 nucleotides matching TRBD1. V trimming: 4 bases; J trimming: 5 bases; junction bases outside the gene matches: 12. Germline V gives CDR1 SSHAT, CDR2 FNYEAQ (reference sequence). The CDR3 length is 16 residues. The CDR3 region is CASSSGGSTGGYGYTF. The CDR3, as DNA: TGTGCCAGCAGCTCCGGCGGTTCAACAGGGGGATATGGCTACACCTTC. Supplemented by reference TRBV7-7 and TRBJ1-2, the full variable domain reads GAGVSQSPRYKVTKRGQDVTLRCDPISSHATLYWYQQALGQGPEFLTYFNYEAQPDKSGLPSDRFSAERPEGSISTLTIQRTEQRDSAMYRCASSSGGSTGGYGYTFGSGTRLTVV.

The CDR3 loop reads CSCKEKTAYEQYF. The CDR3 DNA sequence: TGTTCTTGCAAGGAGAAGACGGCATACGAGCAGTACTTC. V gene TRBV2 combines with J gene TRBJ2-7, with D unclear. This CDR3 contains 13 residues. From germline, CDR1 is SNHLY and CDR2 FYNNEI.

J is TRBJ2-7 and V is TRBV6-5, with D perhaps matching TRBD2 (6 bases). The CDR3 length is 13 residues. Trimming took 5 bases from V and 2 from J, leaving 10 bases between them. CDR1 is MNHEY and CDR2 is SVGAGI in the germline V gene. The CDR3 DNA is TGTGCCAGCAGTAAGACGGGGGCCTACGAGCAGTACTTC. Translation: CASSKTGAYEQYF.

The genes are TRBV7-2 and TRBJ2-4, with TRBD1 matching over 11 bases. From germline, CDR1 is SGHTA and CDR2 FQGNSA. J lost 3 bases, V lost 1 base, and 11 bases had no gene match. The CDR3 has 19 residues. CDR3 amino acids: CASSLEGQGVKGGKNIQYF. In DNA, the CDR3 is TGTGCCAGCAGCTTAGAGGGACAGGGGGTAAAGGGAGGCAAAAACATTCAGTACTTC.

The J gene is TRBJ2-2, the V gene TRBV7-9, with TRBD2 as a possible D gene (6 bases). Trimming shortened V by 1 base and J by 3 bases, and 12 bases separated the two germline ends. Germline CDR1 SEHNR, CDR2 FQNEAQ (reference sequence). The CDR3 is 16 amino acids. Written as DNA, the CDR3 is TGTGCCAGCAGCTTAGTTTTAGCGGAGTACACCGGGGAGCTGTTTTTT. Translated, it gives CASSLVLAEYTGELFF.

The rearrangement links TRBV5-1 to TRBJ2-7; the D gene is possibly TRBD1 (7 bases). CDR1 is SGHRS, CDR2 YFSETQ, per germline. Trimming cost V 7 bases and J 4 bases, with 21 bases left between them. The CDR3 length is 15 residues. In nucleotides, the CDR3 is TGCGCCAGCGGACTAATCGCAGGGGGGAGGTACGAGCAGTACTTC. The encoded protein is CASGLIAGGRYEQYF.

This rearrangement joins TRBV2 to TRBJ2-7; 7 bases are a match to TRBD2. This CDR3 contains 14 residues. J gave up 3 bases and V 4 bases, and 6 bases lay outside the gene matches. The germline V gene encodes CDR1 SNHLY and CDR2 FYNNEI. The CDR3, as DNA: TGTGCCAGCAGTGGGGAGGGGAGGGGCTACGAGCAGTACTTC. It translates to CASSGEGRGYEQYF.

The chain has TRBV7-2 and TRBJ1-2; D possibly corresponds to TRBD1 (5 bases). The V gene lost 1 base and the J gene lost 5 bases, with 11 bases spanning the gap. Germline V gives CDR1 SGHTA, CDR2 FQGNSA. The CDR3 runs 14 residues. CDR3 DNA sequence: TGTGCCAGCAGCTTAGGCGGGGCAGGGTATGGCTACACCTTC. Translation: CASSLGGAGYGYTF.

V usage is TRBV5-1 and J usage is TRBJ2-5; TRBD1 agrees at 10 bases. Germline V CDR1 and CDR2: SGHRS, YFSETQ. There are 16 residues in the CDR3. J lost 5 bases, V lost 2 bases, and 9 bases had no gene match. The CDR3 is CASSFWTGGAWETQYF. The CDR3, as DNA: TGCGCCAGCAGCTTCTGGACAGGGGGAGCGTGGGAGACCCAGTACTTC. The full variable domain, completed using reference TRBV5-1 and TRBJ2-5, is KAGVTQTPRYLIKTRGQQVTLSCSPISGHRSVSWYQQTPGQGLQFLFEYFSETQRNKGNFPGRFSGRQFSNSRSEMNVSTLELGDSALYLCASSFWTGGAWETQYFGPGTRLLVL.

The table lists this clone with a count of one. This sequence joins TRBV2 and TRBJ1-5; 8 bases align to TRBD1. Germline CDR1 and CDR2: SNHLY and FYNNEI. The J segment lost 0 bases and the V segment lost 5 bases, leaving 3 bases of the junction unmatched. This CDR3 is built from 15 residues. The CDR3 sequence is CASSKDRASNQPQHF. CDR3 nucleotide sequence: TGTGCCAGCAGTAAGGACAGGGCTAGCAATCAGCCCCAGCATTTT.

Only one count was recorded for this clone. The CDR3 DNA reads as TGTGCCAGCAGTAGGGGCACCGGGGAGCTGTTTTTT. Its translation is CASSRGTGELFF. J is TRBJ2-2 and V is TRBV6-5; perhaps TRBD1 as D (5 bases). V lost 5 bases and J 4 bases, leaving 5 bases between the germline ends. This CDR3 comprises 12 residues. The V gene's germline CDR1 is MNHEY and CDR2 SVGAGI.

The chain employs TRBV30 and TRBJ2-1, with 10 bases fitting TRBD2. Germline lookup yields CDR1 GTSNPN and CDR2 SVGIG (reference sequence). J lost 4 bases, V lost 0 bases, and 6 bases had no gene match. The CDR3 sequence is 16 residues long. This CDR3 is CAWSVPLAGRYNEQFF. For the CDR3, the DNA is TGTGCCTGGAGTGTACCACTAGCGGGACGATACAATGAGCAGTTCTTC. The variable domain in full, completed from reference TRBV30 and TRBJ2-1, reads SQTIHQWPATLVQPVGSPLSLECTVEGTSNPNLYWYRQAAGRGLQLLFYSVGIGQISSEVPQNLSASRPQDRQFILSSKKLLLSDSGFYLCAWSVPLAGRYNEQFFGPGTRLTVL.

The chain links TRBV2 to TRBJ2-1; 8 positions match TRBD2. Germline V gene data show CDR1 as SNHLY and CDR2 as FYNNEI. V was pared by 1 base and J by 3 bases, with 5 bases of the junction left unmatched. This CDR3 contains 16 residues. CDR3 nucleotides: TGTGCCAGCAGTGAAGAAGCGGGAGAGATCTACAATGAGCAGTTCTTC. Residues: CASSEEAGEIYNEQFF.

The chain is built from TRBV18 and TRBJ1-1, with D tentatively TRBD1 (6 bases). CDR1 is KGHSH, CDR2 LQKENI, per germline. The CDR3 extends over 12 amino acids. Trimming took off 3 bases at V and 7 bases at J, with 9 bases between the two ends. The DNA for the CDR3 is TGTGCCAGCTCACCGGACAGAATTGAAGCTTTCTTT. Translated, it gives CASSPDRIEAFF.

The chain uses TRBV28 and TRBJ2-7; weak D call: TRBD1 (5 bases). The germline V gene has CDR1 MDHEN and CDR2 SYDVKM. With 9 bases removed from V and 0 bases from J, the gap between germline ends came to 12 bases. The CDR3 runs 13 residues. In DNA form, the CDR3 reads TGTGCCAGGCCGACAGTTCTCTCCTACGAGCAGTACTTC. Encoded protein: CARPTVLSYEQYF.

This clone was recorded once. The V and J genes are TRBV6-1 and TRBJ1-5, with 7 positions matching TRBD1. This CDR3 is built from 11 residues. Germline values: CDR1 MNHNS, CDR2 SASEGT. Germline trimming cut 6 bases from V and 12 bases from J; bases unmatched to any gene: 5. CDR3 DNA sequence: TGTGCCAGCAGCACAGGGGTGGGCCAGCATTTT. This gives the protein CASSTGVGQHF.

This clone showed up just a few times. The chain is built from TRBV7-2 and TRBJ1-2; 10 bases fit TRBD1. This CDR3 comprises 15 residues. In germline, CDR1 is SGHTA, CDR2 FQGNSA. The V segment lost 1 base and the J segment 5 bases; nucleotides outside the gene matches: 4. CDR3 protein: CASSLGGTGVYGYTF. The CDR3 DNA sequence: TGTGCCAGCAGCTTAGGAGGGACAGGGGTGTATGGCTACACCTTC.

In this sample, this clone turned up a few times. The rearrangement links TRBV4-3 to TRBJ1-3, with D unclear. This CDR3 is built from 17 residues. V dropped 4 bases and J dropped 0 bases, with 16 bases sitting between them. Germline V CDR1 and CDR2: LGHNA, YSLEER. CDR3 nucleotides: TGCGCCAGCAGCCGGCAAGCGAGCCGAAGCTCTGGAAACACCATATATTTT. Protein product: CASSRQASRSSGNTIYF.

The gene calls are TRBV9 and TRBJ2-7; no reliable D call. V lost 0 bases and J lost 0, with 7 bases in between. This CDR3 comprises 14 residues. CDR1 and CDR2 from the germline V gene are SGDLS and YYNGEE. The CDR3 DNA follows: TGTGCCAGCAGCGTAGATCCTAGCTCCTACGAGCAGTACTTC. Protein product: CASSVDPSSYEQYF. Complete variable domain (other parts from reference TRBV9 and TRBJ2-7): DSGVTQTPKHLITATGQRVTLRCSPRSGDLSVYWYQQSLDQGLQFLIQYYNGEERAKGNILERFSAQQFPDLHSELNLSSLELGDSALYFCASSVDPSSYEQYFGPGTRLTVT.

The chain uses TRBV9 and TRBJ2-1; possible D gene TRBD2, 6 bases. Trimming took off 0 bases at V and 8 bases at J, with 12 bases between the two ends. Germline loops: CDR1 SGDLS, CDR2 YYNGEE. This CDR3 contains 14 residues. This chain's CDR3 is CASSVVGGLDEQFF. CDR3 coding DNA: TGTGCCAGCAGCGTAGTGGGGGGTTTAGATGAGCAGTTCTTC.

The V call is TRBV4-3, the J call TRBJ2-1; no clear D. The germline V and J ends were trimmed by 0 bases and 7 bases, with 4 bases remaining between them. This CDR3 contains 12 residues. The V gene's germline CDR1 is LGHNA and CDR2 YSLEER. The DNA for the CDR3 is TGCGCCAGCAGCCAAGATCATAATGAGCAGTTCTTC. It yields the protein CASSQDHNEQFF.

The V and J genes are TRBV2 and TRBJ2-3; D not resolved. The V gene lost 1 base and the J gene lost 5 bases, with 7 bases spanning the gap. The germline V gene encodes CDR1 SNHLY and CDR2 FYNNEI. The CDR3 totals 13 residues. The CDR3 DNA is TGTGCCAGCAGTGAAGTGGGCAGAGATACGCAGTATTTT. Protein sequence: CASSEVGRDTQYF.

This chain links TRBV19 with TRBJ1-1; possibly TRBD1 for D (5 bases). Germline CDR1 reads LNHDA; CDR2 reads SQIVND (reference sequence). V was cut by 3 bases and J by 5 bases, with 16 bases left in between. The CDR3 extends over 15 amino acids. The CDR3 region is CASSIRSLGGTEAFF. As DNA, the CDR3 is TGTGCCAGTAGTATCCGATCTCTTGGGGGGACTGAAGCTTTCTTT.

The chain is built from TRBV5-1 and TRBJ2-2; 10 nucleotides line up with TRBD1. The CDR3 totals 15 residues. Trimming took 3 bases from V and 4 from J; bases not matched to a gene: 3. CDR1 and CDR2 from the germline V gene are SGHRS and YFSETQ. The CDR3 DNA follows: TGCGCCAGCAGCTGGGGACAGGGGATCACCGGGGAGCTGTTTTTT. It is translated as CASSWGQGITGELFF.

This chain connects TRBV19 to TRBJ2-3; perhaps TRBD1 as D (6 bases). This CDR3 has 14 residues. Germline-derived CDR1 and CDR2 are LNHDA and SQIVND (reference sequence). Trimming removed 4 bases at V and 3 bases at J, with 11 bases between. In DNA form, the CDR3 reads TGTGCCAGTAGTAGCAGACAGGTAACAGATACGCAGTATTTT. Translated: CASSSRQVTDTQYF.

This clone turned up a few times. This sequence joins TRBV7-6 and TRBJ2-1; 8 nucleotides align to TRBD1. Trimming took 4 bases from V and 8 from J; bases not matched to a gene: 7. Germline-derived CDR1 and CDR2 are SGHVS and FNYEAQ. The CDR3 contains 14 residues. CDR3 amino acids: CASSSNRGYYEQFF. CDR3 in DNA: TGTGCCAGCAGCTCGAACAGGGGGTACTATGAGCAGTTCTTC.

This clone appeared once. The chain uses TRBV5-4 and TRBJ2-2; TRBD2 aligns across 7 bases. The junction had 17 bases not matched to a gene; V was cut back by 2 bases and J by 7 bases. Germline lookup yields CDR1 SGHNT and CDR2 YYREEE (reference sequence). The CDR3 is made up of 18 amino acids. CDR3 loop: CASSFLGIAGDGGGELFF. CDR3 coding DNA: TGTGCCAGCAGCTTCTTGGGGATAGCGGGCGACGGAGGCGGGGAGCTGTTTTTT.

This chain joins TRBV30 and TRBJ2-3; D perhaps matches TRBD1 (7 bases). V dropped 6 bases and J dropped 0 bases, with 16 bases sitting between them. Looked up from germline, CDR1 is GTSNPN and CDR2 is SVGIG (reference sequence). The CDR3 is 15 amino acids. CDR3 in DNA: TGTGCCTGCCCGAGGAGGGGGCGAAGCACAGATACGCAGTATTTT. Translation: CACPRRGRSTDTQYF.